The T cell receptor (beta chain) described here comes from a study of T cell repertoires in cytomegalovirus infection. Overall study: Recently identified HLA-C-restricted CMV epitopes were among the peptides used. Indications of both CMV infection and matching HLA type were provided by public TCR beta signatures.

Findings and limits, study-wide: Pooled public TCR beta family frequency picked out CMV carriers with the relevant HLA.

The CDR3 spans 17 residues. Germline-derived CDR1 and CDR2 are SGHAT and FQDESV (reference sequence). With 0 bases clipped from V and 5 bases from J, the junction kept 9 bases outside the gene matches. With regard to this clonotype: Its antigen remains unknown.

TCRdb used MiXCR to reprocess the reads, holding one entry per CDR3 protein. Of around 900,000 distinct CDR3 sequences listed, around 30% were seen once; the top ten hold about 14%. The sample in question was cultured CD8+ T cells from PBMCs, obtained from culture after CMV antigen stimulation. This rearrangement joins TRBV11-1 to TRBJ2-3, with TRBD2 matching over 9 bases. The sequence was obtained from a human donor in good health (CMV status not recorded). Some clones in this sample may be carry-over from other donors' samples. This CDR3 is CASSLAGSGGFEDTQYF. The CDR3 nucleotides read TGTGCCAGCAGCTTAGCGGGTAGCGGGGGATTCGAAGATACGCAGTATTTT.